This TCR beta chain stems from a study of CD8 T cells in ankylosing spondylitis. Points from the study as a whole: Blood of patients with ankylosing spondylitis appeared to be characterized by a TCR beta motif of several highly homologous variants.

TCRdb independently ran MiXCR on the 5' RACE reads; one entry per CDR3 protein. The table records fewer than 550,000 distinct CDR3 sequences, roughly 5.2% of them present only once. This clonotype has ten or more counts. Its antigen is unknown. The CDR3 is made up of 15 amino acids. Germline CDR1 LGHNA, CDR2 YSLEER. V was cut by 1 base and J by 5 bases, with 14 bases left in between. The chain links TRBV4-3 to TRBJ1-2, with a possible D match to TRBD1 (6 bases). The specimen was blood, either unsorted or a sorted T cell fraction (not recorded which). The receptor was isolated from a male donor with ankylosing spondylitis. CDR3 sequence reads: CASSQVQGIGYGYTF. In nucleotides, the CDR3 is TGCGCCAGCAGCCAAGTGCAGGGGATAGGATATGGCTACACCTTC.